The clone carrying this TCR beta chain appeared many times. Its antigen is not known. As part of library construction, unique molecular identifiers were attached to individual cDNA molecules. TCRdb re-analysed the 5' RACE reads in MiXCR, keeping a single row per CDR3 protein. Of tens of thousands of distinct CDR3 sequences listed, roughly 14% are singletons. This record belongs to a study of early T cells in non-severe SARS-CoV-2 infection. Study-wide context: Sequencing was performed on bulk RNA from unsorted whole blood, leaving chains unpaired. Study-wide points: Matching results from VDJdb favored anti-spike CD8 responses, leaving private and CD4 specificities undetected.

This receptor was obtained from an adult who was a healthcare worker with PCR-confirmed SARS-CoV-2 infection or an uninfected control (not recorded which). The sample consisted of whole blood.

The CDR3 DNA is TGCGCCAGCAGCCCCAGAGACATGCAAGAGACCCAGTACTTC. It translates to CASSPRDMQETQYF. The chain links TRBV5-1 to TRBJ2-5; D unresolved. Germline assignment: CDR1 SGHRS and CDR2 YFSETQ. CDR3 size: 14 residues. With 4 bases removed from V and 2 bases from J, the gap between germline ends came to 12 bases.